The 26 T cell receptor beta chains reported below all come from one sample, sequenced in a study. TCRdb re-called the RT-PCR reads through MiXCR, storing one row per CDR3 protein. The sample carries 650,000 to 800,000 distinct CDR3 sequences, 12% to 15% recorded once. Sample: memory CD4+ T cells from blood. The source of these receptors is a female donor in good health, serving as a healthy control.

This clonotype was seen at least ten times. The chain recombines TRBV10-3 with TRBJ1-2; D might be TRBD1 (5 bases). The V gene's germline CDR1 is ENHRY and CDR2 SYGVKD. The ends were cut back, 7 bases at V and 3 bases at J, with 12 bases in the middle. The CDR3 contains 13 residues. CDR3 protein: CAITTGGDYGYTF. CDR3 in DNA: TGTGCCATCACTACAGGAGGGGACTATGGCTACACCTTC.

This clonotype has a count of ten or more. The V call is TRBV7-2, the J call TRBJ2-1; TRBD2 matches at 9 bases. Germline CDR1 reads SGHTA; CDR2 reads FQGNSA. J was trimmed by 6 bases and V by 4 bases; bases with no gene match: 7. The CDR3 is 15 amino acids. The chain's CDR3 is CASSSRISGGNEQFF. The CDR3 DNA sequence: TGTGCCAGCAGCTCCCGGATTAGCGGGGGCAATGAGCAGTTCTTC.

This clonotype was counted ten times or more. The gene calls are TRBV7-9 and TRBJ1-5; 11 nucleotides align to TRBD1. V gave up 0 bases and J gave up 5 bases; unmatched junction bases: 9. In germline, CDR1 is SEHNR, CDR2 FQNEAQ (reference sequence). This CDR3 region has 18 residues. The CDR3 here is CASSLADRGPLGHQPQHF. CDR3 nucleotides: TGTGCCAGCAGCTTAGCGGACAGGGGGCCCCTTGGGCATCAGCCCCAGCATTTT.

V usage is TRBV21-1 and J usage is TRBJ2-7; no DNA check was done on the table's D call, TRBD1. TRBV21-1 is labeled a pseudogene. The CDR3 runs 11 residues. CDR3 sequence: CALGQGREQYF. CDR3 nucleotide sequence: TGTGCCCTGGGGCAGGGTAGGGAGCAGTACTTC.

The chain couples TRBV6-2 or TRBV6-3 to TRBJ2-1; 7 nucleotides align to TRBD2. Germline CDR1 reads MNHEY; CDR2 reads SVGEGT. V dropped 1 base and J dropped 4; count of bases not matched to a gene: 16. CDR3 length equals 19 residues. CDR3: CASSYFTTSPIPDYNEQFF. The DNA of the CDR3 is TGTGCCAGCAGTTACTTTACGACTAGCCCGATTCCCGATTACAATGAGCAGTTCTTC.

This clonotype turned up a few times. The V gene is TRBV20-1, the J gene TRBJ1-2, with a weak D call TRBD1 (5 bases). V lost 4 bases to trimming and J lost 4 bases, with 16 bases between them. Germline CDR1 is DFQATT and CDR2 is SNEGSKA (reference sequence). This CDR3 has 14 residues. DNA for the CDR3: TGCAGTGCTAAAACCGACAGAACAATCTATGGCTACACCTTC. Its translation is CSAKTDRTIYGYTF.

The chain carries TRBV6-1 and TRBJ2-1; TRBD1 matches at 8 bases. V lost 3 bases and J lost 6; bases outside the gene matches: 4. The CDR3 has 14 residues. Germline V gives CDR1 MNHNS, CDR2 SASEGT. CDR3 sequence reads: CASSERTGPNEQFF. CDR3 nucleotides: TGTGCCAGCAGTGAGCGGACAGGGCCCAATGAGCAGTTCTTC.

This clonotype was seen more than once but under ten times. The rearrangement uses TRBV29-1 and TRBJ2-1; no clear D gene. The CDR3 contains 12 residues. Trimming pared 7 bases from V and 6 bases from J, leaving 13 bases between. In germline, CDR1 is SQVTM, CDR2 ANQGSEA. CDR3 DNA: TGCAGCGCCGCCGTCCGGTTCAATGAGCAGTTCTTC. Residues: CSAAVRFNEQFF.

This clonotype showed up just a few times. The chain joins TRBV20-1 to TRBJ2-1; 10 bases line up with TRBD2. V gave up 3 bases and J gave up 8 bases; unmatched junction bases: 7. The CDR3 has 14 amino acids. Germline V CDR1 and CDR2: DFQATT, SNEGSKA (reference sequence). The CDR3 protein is CSARSGRAFDEQFF. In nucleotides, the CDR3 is TGCAGTGCTAGGAGCGGGAGGGCCTTCGATGAGCAGTTCTTC.

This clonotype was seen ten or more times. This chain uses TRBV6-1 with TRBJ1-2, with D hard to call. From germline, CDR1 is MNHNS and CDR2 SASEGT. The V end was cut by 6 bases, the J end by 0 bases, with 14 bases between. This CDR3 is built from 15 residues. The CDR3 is CASRDGQISNYGYTF. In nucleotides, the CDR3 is TGTGCCAGCAGGGATGGGCAGATCTCTAACTATGGCTACACCTTC.

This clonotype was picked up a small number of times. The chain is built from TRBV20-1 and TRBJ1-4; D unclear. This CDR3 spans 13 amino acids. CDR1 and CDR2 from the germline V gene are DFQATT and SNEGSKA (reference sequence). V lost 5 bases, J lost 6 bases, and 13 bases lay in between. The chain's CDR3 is CSAYTGRDEKLFF. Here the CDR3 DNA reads TGCAGTGCTTATACGGGCCGCGATGAAAAACTGTTTTTT.

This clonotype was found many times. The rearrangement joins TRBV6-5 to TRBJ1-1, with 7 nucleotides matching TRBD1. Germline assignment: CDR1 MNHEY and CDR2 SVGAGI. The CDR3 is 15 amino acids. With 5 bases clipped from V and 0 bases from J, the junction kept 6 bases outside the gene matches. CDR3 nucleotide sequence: TGTGCCAGCAGTCGGGACAGCGCGTTGAACACTGAAGCTTTCTTT. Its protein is CASSRDSALNTEAFF.

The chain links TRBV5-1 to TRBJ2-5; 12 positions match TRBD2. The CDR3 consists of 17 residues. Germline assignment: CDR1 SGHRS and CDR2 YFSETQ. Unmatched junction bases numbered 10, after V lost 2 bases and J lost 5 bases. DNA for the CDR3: TGCGCCAGCAGCTTTAAACTAGCGGGGGGCCCTGGGGAGACCCAGTACTTC. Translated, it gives CASSFKLAGGPGETQYF.

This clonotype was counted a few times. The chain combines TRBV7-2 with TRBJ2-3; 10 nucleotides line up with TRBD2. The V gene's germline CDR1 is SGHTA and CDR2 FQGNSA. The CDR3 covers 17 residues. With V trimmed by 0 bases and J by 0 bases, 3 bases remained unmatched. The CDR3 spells CASSLAGTSVSTDTQYF. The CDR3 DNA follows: TGTGCCAGCAGCTTAGCGGGGACTAGCGTTAGCACAGATACGCAGTATTTT.

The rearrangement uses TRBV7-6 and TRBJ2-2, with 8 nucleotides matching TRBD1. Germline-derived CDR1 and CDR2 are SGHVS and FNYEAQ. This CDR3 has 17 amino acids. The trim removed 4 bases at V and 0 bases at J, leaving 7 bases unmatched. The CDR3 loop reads CASSSQDRASNTGELFF. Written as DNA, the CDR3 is TGTGCCAGCAGCTCCCAGGACAGGGCGTCGAACACCGGGGAGCTGTTTTTT.

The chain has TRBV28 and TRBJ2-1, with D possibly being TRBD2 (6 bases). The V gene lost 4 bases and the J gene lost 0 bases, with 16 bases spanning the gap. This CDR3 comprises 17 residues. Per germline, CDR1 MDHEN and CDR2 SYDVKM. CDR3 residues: CASSSAGLPSSYNEQFF. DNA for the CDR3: TGTGCCAGCAGTTCAGCGGGCCTTCCGAGCTCCTACAATGAGCAGTTCTTC. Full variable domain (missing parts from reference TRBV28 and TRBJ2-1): DVKVTQSSRYLVKRTGEKVFLECVQDMDHENMFWYRQDPGLGLRLIYFSYDVKMKEKGDIPEGYSVSREKKERFSLILESASTNQTSMYLCASSSAGLPSSYNEQFFGPGTRLTVL.

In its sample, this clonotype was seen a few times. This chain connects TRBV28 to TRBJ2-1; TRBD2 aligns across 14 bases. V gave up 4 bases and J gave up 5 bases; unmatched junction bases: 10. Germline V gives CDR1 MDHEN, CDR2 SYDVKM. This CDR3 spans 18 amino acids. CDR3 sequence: CASSSTLGTSGRNNEQFF. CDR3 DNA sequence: TGTGCCAGCAGTTCGACACTCGGGACTAGCGGGAGAAACAATGAGCAGTTCTTC. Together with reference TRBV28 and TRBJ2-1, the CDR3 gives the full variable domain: DVKVTQSSRYLVKRTGEKVFLECVQDMDHENMFWYRQDPGLGLRLIYFSYDVKMKEKGDIPEGYSVSREKKERFSLILESASTNQTSMYLCASSSTLGTSGRNNEQFFGPGTRLTVL.

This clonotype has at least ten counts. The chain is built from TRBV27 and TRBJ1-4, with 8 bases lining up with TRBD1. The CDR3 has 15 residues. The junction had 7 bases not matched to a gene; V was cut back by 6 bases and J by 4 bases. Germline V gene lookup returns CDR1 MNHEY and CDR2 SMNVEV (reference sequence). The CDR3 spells CASSSRGQGNEKLFF. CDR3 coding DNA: TGTGCCAGCAGCTCTAGAGGACAGGGTAATGAAAAACTGTTTTTT.

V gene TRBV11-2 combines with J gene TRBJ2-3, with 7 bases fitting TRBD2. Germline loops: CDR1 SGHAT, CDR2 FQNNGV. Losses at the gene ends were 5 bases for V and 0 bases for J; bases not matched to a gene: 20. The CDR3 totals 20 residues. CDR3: CASSNRWPSGARTSTDTQYF. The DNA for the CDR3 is TGTGCCAGCAGCAATCGCTGGCCTAGCGGAGCGCGGACCAGCACAGATACGCAGTATTTT.

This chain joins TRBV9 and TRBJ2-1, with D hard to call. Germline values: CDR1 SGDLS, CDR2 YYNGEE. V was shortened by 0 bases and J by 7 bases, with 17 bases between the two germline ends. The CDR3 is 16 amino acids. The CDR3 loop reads CASSVGQEPDLNEQFF. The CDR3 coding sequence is TGTGCCAGCAGCGTAGGGCAGGAACCGGATCTGAATGAGCAGTTCTTC.

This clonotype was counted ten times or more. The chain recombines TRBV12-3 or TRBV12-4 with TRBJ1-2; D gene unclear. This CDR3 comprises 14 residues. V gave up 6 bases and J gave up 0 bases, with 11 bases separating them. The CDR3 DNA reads TGTGCCAGCAGAGCCGAGTCCACTAACTATGGCTACACCTTC. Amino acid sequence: CASRAESTNYGYTF.

The CDR3 DNA reads TGTGCCAGCAGCCGGACAGGGGCCACCGGGGAGCTGTTTTTT. Protein product: CASSRTGATGELFF. The chain has TRBV6-2 or TRBV6-3 and TRBJ2-2, with 9 bases that match TRBD1. This CDR3 is 14 amino acids long. From germline, CDR1 is MNHEY and CDR2 SVGEGT. V was clipped by 6 bases and J by 4 bases; unmatched bases: 3.

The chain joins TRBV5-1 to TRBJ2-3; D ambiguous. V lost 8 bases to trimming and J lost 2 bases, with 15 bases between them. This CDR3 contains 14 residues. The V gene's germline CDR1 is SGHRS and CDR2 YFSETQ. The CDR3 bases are TGCGCCAGTAAAGACCTGCTATCCACAGATACGCAGTATTTT. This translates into CASKDLLSTDTQYF. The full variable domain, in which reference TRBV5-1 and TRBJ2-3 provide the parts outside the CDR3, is KAGVTQTPRYLIKTRGQQVTLSCSPISGHRSVSWYQQTPGQGLQFLFEYFSETQRNKGNFPGRFSGRQFSNSRSEMNVSTLELGDSALYLCASKDLLSTDTQYFGPGTRLTVL.

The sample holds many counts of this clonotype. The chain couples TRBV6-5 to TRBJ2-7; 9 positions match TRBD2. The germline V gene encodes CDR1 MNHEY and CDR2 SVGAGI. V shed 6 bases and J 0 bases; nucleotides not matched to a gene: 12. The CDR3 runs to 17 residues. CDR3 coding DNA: TGTGCCAGCAGCTCCGGGCGGCGGGAGGGCTTCTCCTACGAGCAGTACTTC. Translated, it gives CASSSGRREGFSYEQYF.

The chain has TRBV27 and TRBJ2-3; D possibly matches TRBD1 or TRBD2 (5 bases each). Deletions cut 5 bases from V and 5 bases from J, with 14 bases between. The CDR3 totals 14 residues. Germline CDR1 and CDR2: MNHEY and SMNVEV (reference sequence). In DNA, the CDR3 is TGTGCCAGCAGTACACCGGGGCTCCAAGATACGCAGTATTTT. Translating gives CASSTPGLQDTQYF.

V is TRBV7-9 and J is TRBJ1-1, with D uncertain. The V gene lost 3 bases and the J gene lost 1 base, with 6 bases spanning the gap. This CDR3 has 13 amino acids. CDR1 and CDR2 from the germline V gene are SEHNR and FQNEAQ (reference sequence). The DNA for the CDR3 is TGTGCCAGCAGCTTCCCACAGAACACTGAAGCTTTCTTT. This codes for CASSFPQNTEAFF.